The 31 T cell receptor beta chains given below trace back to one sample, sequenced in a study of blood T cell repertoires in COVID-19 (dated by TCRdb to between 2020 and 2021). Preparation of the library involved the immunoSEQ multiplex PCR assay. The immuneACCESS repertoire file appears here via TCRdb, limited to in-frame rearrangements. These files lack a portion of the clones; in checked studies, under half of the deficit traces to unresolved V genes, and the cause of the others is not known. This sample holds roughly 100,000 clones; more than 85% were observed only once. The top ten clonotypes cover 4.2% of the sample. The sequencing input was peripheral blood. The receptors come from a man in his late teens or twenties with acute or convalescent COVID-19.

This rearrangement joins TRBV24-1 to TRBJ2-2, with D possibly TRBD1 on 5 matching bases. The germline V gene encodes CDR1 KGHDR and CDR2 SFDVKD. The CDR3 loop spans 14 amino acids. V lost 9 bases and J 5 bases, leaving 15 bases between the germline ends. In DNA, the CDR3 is TGTGCCACCTCCGGGCAGGGCGATACCGGGGAGCTGTTTTTT. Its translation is CATSGQGDTGELFF.

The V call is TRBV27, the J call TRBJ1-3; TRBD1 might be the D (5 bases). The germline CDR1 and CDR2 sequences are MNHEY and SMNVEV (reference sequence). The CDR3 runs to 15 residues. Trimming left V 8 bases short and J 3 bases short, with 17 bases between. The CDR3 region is CASREQGTSGNTIYF. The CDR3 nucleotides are TGTGCCAGCCGCGAGCAGGGTACGAGTGGAAACACCATATATTTT.

Here the CDR3 DNA reads TGTGCCAGCACCTACAGCGGCGGGGGAGATACGCAGTATTTT. It codes for CASTYSGGGDTQYF. The chain carries TRBV6-5 and TRBJ2-3; TRBD2 aligns across 7 bases. Trimming at V came to 7 bases and at J to 5 bases, leaving 9 bases not matched to a gene. Germline values: CDR1 MNHEY, CDR2 SVGAGI. The CDR3 is 14 residues long.

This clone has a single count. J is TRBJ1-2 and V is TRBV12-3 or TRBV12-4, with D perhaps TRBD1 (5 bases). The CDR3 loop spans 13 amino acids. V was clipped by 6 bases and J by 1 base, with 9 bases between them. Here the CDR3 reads CASRPGINYGYTF. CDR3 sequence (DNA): TGTGCCAGCAGACCAGGGATTAACTATGGCTACACCTTC.

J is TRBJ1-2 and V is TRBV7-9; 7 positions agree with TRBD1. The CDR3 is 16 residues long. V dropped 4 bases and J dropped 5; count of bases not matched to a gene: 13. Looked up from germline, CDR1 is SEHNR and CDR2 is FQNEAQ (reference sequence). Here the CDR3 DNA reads TGTGCCAGCAGCTATGGGCCGGGACAGCGAAATTATGGCTACACCTTC. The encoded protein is CASSYGPGQRNYGYTF. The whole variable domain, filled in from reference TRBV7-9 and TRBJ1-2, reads DTGVSQNPRHKITKRGQNVTFRCDPISEHNRLYWYRQTLGQGPEFLTYFQNEAQLEKSRLLSDRFSAERPKGSFSTLEIQRTEQGDSAMYLCASSYGPGQRNYGYTFGSGTRLTVV.

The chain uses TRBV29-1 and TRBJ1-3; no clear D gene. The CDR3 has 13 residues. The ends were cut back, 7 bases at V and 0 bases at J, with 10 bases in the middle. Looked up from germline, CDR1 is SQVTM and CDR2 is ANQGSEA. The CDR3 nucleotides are TGCAGCGATGGACTGACCTCTGGAAACACCATATATTTT. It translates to CSDGLTSGNTIYF.

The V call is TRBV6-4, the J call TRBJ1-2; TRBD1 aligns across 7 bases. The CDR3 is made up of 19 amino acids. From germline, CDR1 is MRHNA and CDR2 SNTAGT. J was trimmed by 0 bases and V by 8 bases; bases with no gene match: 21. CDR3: CASARAGGLLLMANYGYTF. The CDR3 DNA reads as TGTGCCAGCGCGAGGGCAGGGGGACTCCTGTTAATGGCTAACTATGGCTACACCTTC.

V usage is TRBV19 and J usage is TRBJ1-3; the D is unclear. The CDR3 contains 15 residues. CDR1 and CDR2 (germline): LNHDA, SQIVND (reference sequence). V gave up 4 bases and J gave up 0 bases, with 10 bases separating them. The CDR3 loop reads CASSTSLDSGNTIYF. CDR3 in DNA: TGTGCCAGTAGTACATCGTTAGACTCTGGAAACACCATATATTTT.

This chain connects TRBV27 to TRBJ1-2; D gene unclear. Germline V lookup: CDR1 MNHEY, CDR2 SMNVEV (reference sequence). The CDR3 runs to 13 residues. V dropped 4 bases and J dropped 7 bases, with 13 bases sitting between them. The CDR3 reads CASSSPHGFGYTF. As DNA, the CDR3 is TGTGCCAGCAGTTCCCCTCACGGTTTTGGCTACACCTTC.

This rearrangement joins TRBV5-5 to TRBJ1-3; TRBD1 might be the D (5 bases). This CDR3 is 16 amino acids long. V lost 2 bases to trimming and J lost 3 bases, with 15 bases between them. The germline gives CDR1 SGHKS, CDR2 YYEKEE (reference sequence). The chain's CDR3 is CASSFQSGLFGNTIYF. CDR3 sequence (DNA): TGTGCCAGCAGCTTTCAGTCAGGGCTCTTTGGAAACACCATATATTTT.

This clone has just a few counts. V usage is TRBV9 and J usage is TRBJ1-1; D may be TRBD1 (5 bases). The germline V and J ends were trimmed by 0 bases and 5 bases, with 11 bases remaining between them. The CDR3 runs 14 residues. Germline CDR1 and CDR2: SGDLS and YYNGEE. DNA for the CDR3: TGTGCCAGCAGCGTAGAAGGGGAAATGACTGAAGCTTTCTTT. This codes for CASSVEGEMTEAFF.

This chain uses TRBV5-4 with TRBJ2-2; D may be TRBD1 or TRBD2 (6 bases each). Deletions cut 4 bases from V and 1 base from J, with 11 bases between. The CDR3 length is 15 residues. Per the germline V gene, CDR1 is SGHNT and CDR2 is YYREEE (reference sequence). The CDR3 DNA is TGTGCCAGCAGCCTGGGGGGCCGGAACACCGGGGAGCTGTTTTTT. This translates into CASSLGGRNTGELFF. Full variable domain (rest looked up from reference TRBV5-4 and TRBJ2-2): ETGVTQSPTHLIKTRGQQVTLRCSSQSGHNTVSWYQQALGQGPQFIFQYYREEENGRGNFPPRFSGLQFPNYSSELNVNALELDDSALYLCASSLGGRNTGELFFGEGSRLTVL.

The DNA of the CDR3 is TGTGCCAGCAGCGTAGGTCCTGGACAGGGGGGGCTGAACACTGAAGCTTTCTTT. This sequence encodes CASSVGPGQGGLNTEAFF. V usage is TRBV9 and J usage is TRBJ1-1; 10 bases line up with TRBD1. The CDR3 extends over 18 amino acids. Losses at the gene ends were 0 bases for V and 0 bases for J; bases not matched to a gene: 8. Germline assignment: CDR1 SGDLS and CDR2 YYNGEE.

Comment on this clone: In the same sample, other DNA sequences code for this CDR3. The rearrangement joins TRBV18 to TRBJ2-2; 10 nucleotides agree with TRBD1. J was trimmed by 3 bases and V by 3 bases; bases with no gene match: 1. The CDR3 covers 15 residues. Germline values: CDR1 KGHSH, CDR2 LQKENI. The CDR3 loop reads CASSPGQGDTGELFF. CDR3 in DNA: TGTGCCAGCTCACCCGGACAGGGGGACACCGGGGAGCTGTTTTTT.

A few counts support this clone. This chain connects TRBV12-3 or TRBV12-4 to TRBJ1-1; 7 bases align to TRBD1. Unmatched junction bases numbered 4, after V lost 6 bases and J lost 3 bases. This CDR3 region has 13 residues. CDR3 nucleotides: TGTGCCAGCAGAGGGGGCTCGTACACTGAAGCTTTCTTT. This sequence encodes CASRGGSYTEAFF.

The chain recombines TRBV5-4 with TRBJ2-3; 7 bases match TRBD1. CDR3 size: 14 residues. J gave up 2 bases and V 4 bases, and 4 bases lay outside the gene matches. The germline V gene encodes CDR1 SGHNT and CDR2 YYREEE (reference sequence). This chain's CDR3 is CASSLGTVTDTQYF. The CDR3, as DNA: TGTGCCAGCAGCCTCGGGACAGTCACAGATACGCAGTATTTT.

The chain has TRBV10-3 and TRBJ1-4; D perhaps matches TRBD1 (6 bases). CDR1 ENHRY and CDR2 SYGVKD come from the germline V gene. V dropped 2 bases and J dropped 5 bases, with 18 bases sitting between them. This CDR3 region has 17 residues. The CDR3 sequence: CAISEEVRGQINEKLFF. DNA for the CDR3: TGTGCCATCAGTGAGGAGGTGCGAGGACAGATAAATGAAAAACTGTTTTTT.

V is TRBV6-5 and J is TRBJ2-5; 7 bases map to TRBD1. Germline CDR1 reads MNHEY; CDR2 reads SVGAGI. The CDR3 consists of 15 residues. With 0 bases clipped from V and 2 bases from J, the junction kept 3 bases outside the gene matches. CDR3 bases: TGTGCCAGCAGTTACTCGCAGGGGGTTCAAGAGACCCAGTACTTC. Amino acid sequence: CASSYSQGVQETQYF.

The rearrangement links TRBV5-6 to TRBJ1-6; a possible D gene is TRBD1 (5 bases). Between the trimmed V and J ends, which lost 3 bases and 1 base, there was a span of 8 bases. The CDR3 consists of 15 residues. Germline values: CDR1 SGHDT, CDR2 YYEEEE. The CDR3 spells CASSSGGSYNSPLHF. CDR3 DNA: TGTGCCAGCAGCTCCGGGGGGTCCTATAATTCACCCCTCCACTTT.

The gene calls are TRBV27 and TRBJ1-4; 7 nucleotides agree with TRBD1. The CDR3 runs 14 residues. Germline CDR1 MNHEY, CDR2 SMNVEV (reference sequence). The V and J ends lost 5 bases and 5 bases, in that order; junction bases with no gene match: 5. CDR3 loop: CASSDRVENEKLFF. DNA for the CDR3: TGTGCCAGCAGTGACAGGGTTGAAAATGAAAAACTGTTTTTT.

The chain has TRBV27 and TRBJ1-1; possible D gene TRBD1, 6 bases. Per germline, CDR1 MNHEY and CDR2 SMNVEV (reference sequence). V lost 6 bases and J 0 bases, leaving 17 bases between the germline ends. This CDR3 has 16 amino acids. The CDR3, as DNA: TGTGCCAGCAGGAGCCTCTGGGACACTTTGAACACTGAAGCTTTCTTT. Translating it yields CASRSLWDTLNTEAFF.

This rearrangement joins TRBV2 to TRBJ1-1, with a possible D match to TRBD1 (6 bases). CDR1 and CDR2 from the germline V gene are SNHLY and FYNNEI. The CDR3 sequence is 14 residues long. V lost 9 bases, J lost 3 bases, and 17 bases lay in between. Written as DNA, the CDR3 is TGTGCCAGTGGGGGCCTCCAAGCGGACACTGAAGCTTTCTTT. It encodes CASGGLQADTEAFF.

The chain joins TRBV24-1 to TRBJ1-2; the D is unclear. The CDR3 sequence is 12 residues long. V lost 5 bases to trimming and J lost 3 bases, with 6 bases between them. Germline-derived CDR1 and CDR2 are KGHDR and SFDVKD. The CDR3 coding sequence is TGTGCCACCAGTGGCGAAGACTATGGCTACACCTTC. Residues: CATSGEDYGYTF.

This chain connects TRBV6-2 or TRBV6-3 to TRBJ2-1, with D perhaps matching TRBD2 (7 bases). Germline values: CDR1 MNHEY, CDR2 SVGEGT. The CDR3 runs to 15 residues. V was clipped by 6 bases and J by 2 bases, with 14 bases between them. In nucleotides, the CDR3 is TGTGCCAGCAGCCTGGGGGCGGGAGCCTACAATGAGCAGTTCTTC. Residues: CASSLGAGAYNEQFF.

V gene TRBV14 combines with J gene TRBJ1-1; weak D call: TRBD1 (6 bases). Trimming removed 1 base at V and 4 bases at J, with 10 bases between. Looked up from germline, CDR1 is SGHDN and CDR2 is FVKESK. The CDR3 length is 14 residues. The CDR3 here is CASSQVVGATEAFF. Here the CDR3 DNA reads TGTGCCAGCAGCCAAGTTGTGGGGGCCACTGAAGCTTTCTTT.

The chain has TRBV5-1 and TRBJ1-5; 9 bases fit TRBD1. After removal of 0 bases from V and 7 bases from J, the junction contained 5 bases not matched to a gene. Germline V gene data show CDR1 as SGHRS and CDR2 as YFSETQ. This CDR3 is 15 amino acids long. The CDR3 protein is CASSLVAGQGQPQHF. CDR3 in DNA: TGCGCCAGCAGCTTGGTAGCTGGACAGGGGCAGCCCCAGCATTTT.

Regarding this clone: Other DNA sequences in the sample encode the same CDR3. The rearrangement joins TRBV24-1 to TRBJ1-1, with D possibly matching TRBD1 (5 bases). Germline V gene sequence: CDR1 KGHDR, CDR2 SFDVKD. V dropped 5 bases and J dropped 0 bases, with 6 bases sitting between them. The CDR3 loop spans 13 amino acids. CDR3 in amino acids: CATSGGMNTEAFF. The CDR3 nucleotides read TGTGCCACCAGTGGGGGCATGAACACTGAAGCTTTCTTT.

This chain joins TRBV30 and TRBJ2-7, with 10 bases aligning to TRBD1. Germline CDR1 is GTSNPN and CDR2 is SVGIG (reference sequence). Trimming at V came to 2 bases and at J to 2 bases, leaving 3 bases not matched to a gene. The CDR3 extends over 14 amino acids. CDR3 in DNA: TGTGCCTGGAGTCTGACAGGGGGCCCCTACGAGCAGTACTTC. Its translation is CAWSLTGGPYEQYF.

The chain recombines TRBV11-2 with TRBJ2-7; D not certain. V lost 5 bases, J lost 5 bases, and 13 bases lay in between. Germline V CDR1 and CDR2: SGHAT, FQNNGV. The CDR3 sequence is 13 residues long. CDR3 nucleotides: TGTGCCAGCAGCCGCGAAAATGAAGACGAGCAGTACTTC. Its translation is CASSRENEDEQYF.

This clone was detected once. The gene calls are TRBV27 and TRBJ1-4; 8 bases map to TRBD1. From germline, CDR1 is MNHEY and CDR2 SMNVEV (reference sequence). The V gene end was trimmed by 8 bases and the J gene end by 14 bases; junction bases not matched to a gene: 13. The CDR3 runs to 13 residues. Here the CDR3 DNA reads TGTGCCAGCGCGGACAGGGCTTTTACTGTTCTGTTTTTT. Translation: CASADRAFTVLFF. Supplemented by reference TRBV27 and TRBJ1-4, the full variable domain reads EAQVTQNPRYLITVTGKKLTVTCSQNMNHEYMSWYRQDPGLGLRQIYYSMNVEVTDKGDVPEGYKVSRKEKRNFPLILESPSPNQTSLYFCASADRAFTVLFFGSGTQLSVL.

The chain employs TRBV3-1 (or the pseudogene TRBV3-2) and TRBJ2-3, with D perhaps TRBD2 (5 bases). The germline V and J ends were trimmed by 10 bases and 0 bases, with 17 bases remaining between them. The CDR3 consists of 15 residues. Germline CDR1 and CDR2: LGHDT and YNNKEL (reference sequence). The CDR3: CATAGGRLSTDTQYF. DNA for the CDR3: TGTGCCACCGCGGGTGGGAGACTCAGCACAGATACGCAGTATTTT.